These 23 T cell receptor beta chains originate from one sample sequenced in a study of cytotoxic CD8 clonotypes in ibrutinib-treated CLL. Assay used: immunoSEQ multiplex PCR; TCRdb lists only in-frame clones, some missing. The data show some 30,000 clones, with roughly three quarters seen just once and 51% held by the top ten. Sequenced material: PBMCs, taken after 36 months of ibrutinib treatment. The receptors stem from a human donor with chronic lymphocytic leukemia.

The rearrangement links TRBV19 to TRBJ2-7; the D call may be TRBD1 or TRBD2 (5 bases each). V was shortened by 5 bases and J by 0 bases, with 14 bases between the two germline ends. Per germline, CDR1 LNHDA and CDR2 SQIVND (reference sequence). This CDR3 spans 15 amino acids. CDR3 amino acids: CASSAQPGPSYEQYF. DNA for the CDR3: TGTGCCAGTAGTGCTCAACCGGGACCCTCCTACGAGCAGTACTTC.

This clone showed up just a few times. The chain recombines TRBV6-5 with TRBJ2-7; perhaps D is TRBD1 or TRBD2 (5 bases each). Germline CDR1 reads MNHEY; CDR2 reads SVGAGI. Trimming pared 2 bases from V and 5 bases from J, leaving 10 bases between. This CDR3 region has 13 residues. Here the CDR3 DNA reads TGTGCCAGCAGTTACCGGGGCCGGGACGAGCAGTACTTC. Protein product: CASSYRGRDEQYF.

V usage is TRBV6-5 and J usage is TRBJ1-3, with 8 bases identical to TRBD1. This CDR3 has 16 residues. J lost 3 bases, V lost 2 bases, and 6 bases had no gene match. Germline V gene data show CDR1 as MNHEY and CDR2 as SVGAGI. CDR3 sequence (DNA): TGTGCCAGCAGTTACCTCCTGACAGGGGTTGGAAACACCATATATTTT. Its protein is CASSYLLTGVGNTIYF.

In its sample, this clone was seen many times. The V call is TRBV19, the J call TRBJ1-1, with D hard to call. The CDR3 extends over 14 amino acids. With 3 bases removed from V and 0 bases from J, the gap between germline ends came to 8 bases. From germline, CDR1 is LNHDA and CDR2 SQIVND (reference sequence). This CDR3 is CASSIRPMNTEAFF. For the CDR3, the DNA is TGTGCCAGTAGTATTCGACCAATGAACACTGAAGCTTTCTTT.

The chain joins TRBV4-1 to TRBJ2-7; possible D gene TRBD1, 6 bases. Germline lookup yields CDR1 MGHRA and CDR2 YSYEKL. Trimming shortened V by 2 bases and J by 3 bases, and 11 bases separated the two germline ends. This CDR3 comprises 14 residues. This CDR3 reads CASSQTTGIYEQYF. In DNA form, the CDR3 reads TGCGCCAGCAGCCAAACTACAGGGATCTACGAGCAGTACTTC.

The rearrangement uses TRBV2 and TRBJ1-2; the match to TRBD1 covers 9 bases. CDR3 length: 13 residues. V was clipped by 8 bases and J by 0 bases; unmatched bases: 1. CDR1 is SNHLY, CDR2 FYNNEI, per germline. CDR3 bases: TGTGCCAGCGGACAGGGGACTAACTATGGCTACACCTTC. It codes for CASGQGTNYGYTF. Combining the CDR3 with reference TRBV2 and TRBJ1-2 gives the whole variable domain EPEVTQTPSHQVTQMGQEVILRCVPISNHLYFYWYRQILGQKVEFLVSFYNNEISEKSEIFDDQFSVERPDGSNFTLKIRSTKLEDSAMYFCASGQGTNYGYTFGSGTRLTVV.

This clone was seen a single time. The chain links TRBV19 to TRBJ1-1; 8 bases map to TRBD1. Germline V gene sequence: CDR1 LNHDA, CDR2 SQIVND (reference sequence). V was pared by 2 bases and J by 5 bases, with 1 base of the junction left unmatched. The CDR3 is 13 amino acids. CDR3 region: CASSITGGTEAFF. The CDR3 DNA is TGTGCCAGTAGTATAACAGGGGGGACTGAAGCTTTCTTT.

DNA of the CDR3: TGTGCCACCAGAGGCTCCGGGGAGCTGTTTTTT. Its protein is CATRGSGELFF. V usage is TRBV11-1 and J usage is TRBJ2-2, with D uncertain. The CDR3 totals 11 residues. The V gene's germline CDR1 is SGHAT and CDR2 FQDESV (reference sequence). V lost 10 bases and J lost 6, with 9 bases in between. The full variable domain, with the rest looked up from reference TRBV11-1 and TRBJ2-2, is EAEVAQSPRYKITEKSQAVAFWCDPISGHATLYWYRQILGQGPELLVQFQDESVVDDSQLPKDRFSAERLKGVDSTLKIQPAELGDSAMYLCATRGSGELFFGEGSRLTVL.

The V and J genes are TRBV5-1 and TRBJ2-3; 10 bases align to TRBD1. Germline CDR1 is SGHRS and CDR2 is YFSETQ. After removal of 3 bases from V and 6 bases from J, the junction contained 4 bases not matched to a gene. The CDR3 runs 14 residues. CDR3 sequence (DNA): TGCGCCAGCAGCTGGGACAGGGGCCCCGATACGCAGTATTTT. It translates to CASSWDRGPDTQYF.

The chain recombines TRBV6-5 with TRBJ1-1; D may be TRBD1 (6 bases). Trimming shortened V by 5 bases and J by 6 bases, and 19 bases separated the two germline ends. CDR3 length: 15 residues. Germline-derived CDR1 and CDR2 are MNHEY and SVGAGI. The CDR3 DNA is TGTGCCAGCAGTGCCAGCGACAGGAGGATCGCTGAAGCTTTCTTT. Translating it yields CASSASDRRIAEAFF.

This clone was found a few times. The gene calls are TRBV4-1 and TRBJ2-2, with 10 bases that match TRBD1. Germline loops: CDR1 MGHRA, CDR2 YSYEKL. The CDR3 is made up of 16 amino acids. Unmatched junction bases numbered 9, after V lost 4 bases and J lost 7 bases. The CDR3 reads CASSRSTGGYGGELFF. CDR3 nucleotide sequence: TGCGCCAGCAGCCGATCGACAGGGGGCTATGGCGGGGAGCTGTTTTTT.

V gene TRBV6-1 combines with J gene TRBJ1-5; D is possibly TRBD1 (6 bases). Germline V gene lookup returns CDR1 MNHNS and CDR2 SASEGT. The ends were cut back, 7 bases at V and 6 bases at J, with 10 bases in the middle. This CDR3 comprises 12 residues. Here the CDR3 reads CASNRATQPQHF. For the CDR3, the DNA is TGTGCCAGCAACAGGGCCACTCAGCCCCAGCATTTT.

The V gene is TRBV6-5, the J gene TRBJ2-7; TRBD1 might be the D (5 bases). Trimming pared 7 bases from V and 2 bases from J, leaving 15 bases between. CDR3 length equals 14 residues. The germline V gene has CDR1 MNHEY and CDR2 SVGAGI. The CDR3 DNA reads TGTGCCAGCACCCAGTCCAGGGCTGCCTACGAGCAGTACTTC. Amino acid sequence: CASTQSRAAYEQYF.

In its sample, this clone was seen once. The gene calls are TRBV5-1 and TRBJ1-1, with unresolved D. The CDR3 length is 13 residues. Trimming left V 1 base short and J 0 bases short, with 4 bases between. Germline-derived CDR1 and CDR2 are SGHRS and YFSETQ. The CDR3 nucleotides read TGCGCCAGCAGCTTGTCCGTGAACACTGAAGCTTTCTTT. Its translation: CASSLSVNTEAFF. Filled out from reference TRBV5-1 and TRBJ1-1, the complete variable domain reads KAGVTQTPRYLIKTRGQQVTLSCSPISGHRSVSWYQQTPGQGLQFLFEYFSETQRNKGNFPGRFSGRQFSNSRSEMNVSTLELGDSALYLCASSLSVNTEAFFGQGTRLTVV.

V gene TRBV6-1 combines with J gene TRBJ1-2; D call uncertain. This CDR3 is 13 amino acids long. In germline, CDR1 is MNHNS, CDR2 SASEGT. Trimming took off 5 bases at V and 3 bases at J, with 10 bases between the two ends. In DNA form, the CDR3 reads TGTGCCAGCAGTAAAGGGAAGGACTATGGCTACACCTTC. Its translation is CASSKGKDYGYTF.

The rearrangement joins TRBV30 to TRBJ1-1; the D is unclear. This CDR3 comprises 15 residues. V dropped 1 base and J dropped 4 bases, with 16 bases sitting between them. The germline gives CDR1 GTSNPN, CDR2 SVGIG (reference sequence). DNA for the CDR3: TGTGCCTGGAGTGATATGAGCGCATGGGGCACTGAAGCTTTCTTT. Amino acid sequence: CAWSDMSAWGTEAFF.

The chain links TRBV11-3 to TRBJ1-6, with D hard to call. CDR3 length: 13 residues. Per germline, CDR1 SGHNT and CDR2 YENEEA. Trimming stripped 0 bases from V and 9 bases from J, with 6 bases between. CDR3 bases: TGTGCCAGCAGCTTAGACACAGTTTCACCCCTCCACTTT. It is translated as CASSLDTVSPLHF.

The chain employs TRBV18 and TRBJ2-2; a possible D gene is TRBD2 (5 bases). The CDR3 is 15 residues long. V lost 1 base, J lost 2 bases, and 8 bases lay in between. Germline values: CDR1 KGHSH, CDR2 LQKENI. The CDR3 DNA reads as TGTGCCAGCTCACCACGAGGGATCAACACCGGGGAGCTGTTTTTT. Translated: CASSPRGINTGELFF.

The chain employs TRBV10-3 and TRBJ1-1, with TRBD1 matching over 12 bases. CDR1 is ENHRY and CDR2 is SYGVKD in the germline V gene. V was clipped by 6 bases and J by 6 bases; unmatched bases: 5. The CDR3 length is 14 residues. The CDR3 here is CAIRGQGAVAEAFF. The CDR3 bases are TGTGCCATCAGGGGACAGGGGGCGGTCGCTGAAGCTTTCTTT.

The chain links TRBV19 to TRBJ1-2; weak D call: TRBD1 (6 bases). The CDR3 covers 13 residues. The germline gives CDR1 LNHDA, CDR2 SQIVND (reference sequence). Trimming removed 10 bases at V and 0 bases at J, with 12 bases between. The CDR3 DNA follows: TGTGCCACTCAACAGGGAGCTAACTATGGCTACACCTTC. Translating it yields CATQQGANYGYTF.

This chain uses TRBV27 with TRBJ2-7; TRBD2 matches 8 bases. In germline, CDR1 is MNHEY, CDR2 SMNVEV (reference sequence). The V segment lost 5 bases and the J segment 1 base; nucleotides outside the gene matches: 7. The CDR3 has 15 amino acids. CDR3 residues: CASSPLAGISYEQYF. The CDR3 DNA is TGTGCCAGCAGTCCTTTAGCGGGGATATCCTACGAGCAGTACTTC.

V and J are TRBV6-5 and TRBJ2-2; unclear D gene. V gave up 9 bases and J gave up 1 base, with 6 bases separating them. Germline CDR1 MNHEY, CDR2 SVGAGI. CDR3 size: 12 residues. The CDR3 DNA is TGTGCCAGTGGTCGGAACACCGGGGAGCTGTTTTTT. This encodes CASGRNTGELFF.

The CDR3 region has the DNA TGTGCCAGCAGGCTGACTAGCGGGAATGAGCAGTTCTTC. The encoded protein is CASRLTSGNEQFF. The V call is TRBV2, the J call TRBJ2-1, with TRBD2 identical over 10 bases. Germline V CDR1 and CDR2: SNHLY, FYNNEI. The J segment lost 7 bases and the V segment lost 6 bases, leaving 3 bases of the junction unmatched. CDR3 length: 13 residues. The full variable domain, completed using reference TRBV2 and TRBJ2-1, is EPEVTQTPSHQVTQMGQEVILRCVPISNHLYFYWYRQILGQKVEFLVSFYNNEISEKSEIFDDQFSVERPDGSNFTLKIRSTKLEDSAMYFCASRLTSGNEQFFGPGTRLTVL.